Listed below are T cell receptor beta chains from one sample, sequenced in a study of identical twins. A single record per CDR3 protein comes from TCRdb applying MiXCR to the 5' RACE reads. The sample yields a few hundred thousand distinct CDR3 sequences, 9.5% seen once. This sample also appeared in a second study, on yellow fever vaccine responses in identical twins.

Sequenced: CD8+ T cells sorted from blood. These receptors were taken from a woman aged 18 to 35 in good health. CDR3s include the opening cysteine and the closing phenylalanine or tryptophan. Each record gives: CDR3 DNA, CDR3 protein, J gene, V gene, clone size, D gene, CDR3 length. The D gene is left open where the match is weak. Some rows have no size entry. The others give once, few or many, or a class for an expanded clone.

TGCGCCAGCAGCCCGGAGCGGACGAATAATGAGCAGTTCTTC,CASSPERTNNEQFF,TRBJ2-1,TRBV5-1,many,-,14
TGCAGTGCCGCCAGCGGGGAAAGCTCCTACAATGAGCAGTTCTTC,CSAASGESSYNEQFF,TRBJ2-1,TRBV20-1,many,TRBD2,15
TGTGCCAGCAGTGTACTAGCGGGGGGGCCCCTCAATGAGCAGTTCTTC,CASSVLAGGPLNEQFF,TRBJ2-1,TRBV12-3/TRBV12-4,many,TRBD2,16
TGTGCCACCAGTGCTATGGGGCCCGGACAAGAGACCCAGTACTTC,CATSAMGPGQETQYF,TRBJ2-5,TRBV24-1,-,-,15
TGCGCCAGCAGCCAAGAAACTGACGGGGGAGGGGTCTACAATGAGCAGTTCTTC,CASSQETDGGGVYNEQFF,TRBJ2-1,TRBV4-3,-,TRBD2,18
TGTGCCACCAGCAGGACGTTCACAGATACGCAGTATTTT,CATSRTFTDTQYF,TRBJ2-3,TRBV15,few,-,13
TGTGCCTGGAGTAGCAGGGGGCCCGGCAATCAGCCCCAGCATTTT,CAWSSRGPGNQPQHF,TRBJ1-5,TRBV30,few,TRBD1,15
TGTGCCAGCAGAGCTGGGGGTTCCTACAATGAGCAGTTCTTC,CASRAGGSYNEQFF,TRBJ2-1,TRBV12-3/TRBV12-4,-,-,14
TGTGCCAGCAGTCATGGACTAGCGGGAAGAGGGCTCAAAAACATTCAGTACTTC,CASSHGLAGRGLKNIQYF,TRBJ2-4,TRBV28,many,TRBD2,18
TGCAGTGCGGACGAAGGGGGAGAGCACGTTACGCAGTATTTT,CSADEGGEHVTQYF,TRBJ2-3,TRBV20-1,-,-,14
TGCAGTGCTAGGTCGGTGCTAGCGGGGGCTGTGGAGACCAAGTACTTC,CSARSVLAGAVETKYF,TRBJ2-5,TRBV20-1,-,TRBD2,16
TGCAGTGCTAGAGAACTAGCGGGGGACTCCTACGAGCAGTACTTC,CSARELAGDSYEQYF,TRBJ2-7,TRBV20-1,few,TRBD2,15
TGTGCCACCAGTGATATGGCTAGCGGGGATTGGGCCGGGGAGCTGTTTTTT,CATSDMASGDWAGELFF,TRBJ2-2,TRBV24-1,many,TRBD2,17
TGTGCCAGTAGTATGATACCGGGCAATGAGCAGTTCTTC,CASSMIPGNEQFF,TRBJ2-1,TRBV19,few,-,13
TGTGCCAGCAGTTCAGACAGGGGCGGCTATGGCTACACCTTC,CASSSDRGGYGYTF,TRBJ1-2,TRBV12-3/TRBV12-4,few,TRBD1,14
TGTGCCAGCAGTACCCCTACTAGCGGGGTTTCCTACGAGCAGTACTTC,CASSTPTSGVSYEQYF,TRBJ2-7,TRBV7-9,few,TRBD2,16
TGTGCCAGCAGCGGGGGGACTAGCGGGACCACCGGGGAGCTGTTTTTT,CASSGGTSGTTGELFF,TRBJ2-2,TRBV5-4,few,TRBD2,16
TGCAGTGCTAGAGATCTATGGACTAGCGGGAGCTCTGGGGCCAACGTCCTGACTTTC,CSARDLWTSGSSGANVLTF,TRBJ2-6,TRBV20-1,-,TRBD2,19
TGCGCCAGCAGCCAAGGGACAGGGGGCTCCGTTTCGAATGAGCAGTTCTTC,CASSQGTGGSVSNEQFF,TRBJ2-1,TRBV4-3,-,TRBD1,17
TGTGCCATCAGTGATGGTAGCGTGTTCTACAATGAGCAGTTCTTC,CAISDGSVFYNEQFF,TRBJ2-1,TRBV10-3,-,-,15
TGTGCCAGCAGTTACTTGGACCATCGGGGCTACACCTTC,CASSYLDHRGYTF,TRBJ1-2,TRBV6-2/TRBV6-3,few,-,13
TGTGCCAGCAGCTTCCGCCTCCGGGACGGCGACGACGAGCAGTACTTC,CASSFRLRDGDDEQYF,TRBJ2-7,TRBV11-2,-,-,16